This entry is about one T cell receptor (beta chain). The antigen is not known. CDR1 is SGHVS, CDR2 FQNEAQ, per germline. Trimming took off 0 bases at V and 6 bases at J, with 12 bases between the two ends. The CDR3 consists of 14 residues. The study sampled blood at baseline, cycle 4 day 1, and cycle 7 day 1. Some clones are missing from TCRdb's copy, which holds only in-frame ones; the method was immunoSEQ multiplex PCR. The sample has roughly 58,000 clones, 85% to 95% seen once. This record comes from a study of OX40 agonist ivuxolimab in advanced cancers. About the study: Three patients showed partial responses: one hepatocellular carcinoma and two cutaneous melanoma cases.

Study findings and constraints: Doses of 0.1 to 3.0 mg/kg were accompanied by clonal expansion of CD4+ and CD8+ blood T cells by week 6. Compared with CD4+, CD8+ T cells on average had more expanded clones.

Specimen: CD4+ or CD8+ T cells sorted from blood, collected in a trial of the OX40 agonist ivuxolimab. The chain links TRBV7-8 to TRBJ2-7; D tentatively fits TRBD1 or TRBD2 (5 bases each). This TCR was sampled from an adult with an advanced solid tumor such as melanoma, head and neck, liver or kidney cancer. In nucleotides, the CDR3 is TGTGCCAGCAGCTTAGCGAGGGGTCTGGGCGAGCAGTACTTC. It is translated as CASSLARGLGEQYF.